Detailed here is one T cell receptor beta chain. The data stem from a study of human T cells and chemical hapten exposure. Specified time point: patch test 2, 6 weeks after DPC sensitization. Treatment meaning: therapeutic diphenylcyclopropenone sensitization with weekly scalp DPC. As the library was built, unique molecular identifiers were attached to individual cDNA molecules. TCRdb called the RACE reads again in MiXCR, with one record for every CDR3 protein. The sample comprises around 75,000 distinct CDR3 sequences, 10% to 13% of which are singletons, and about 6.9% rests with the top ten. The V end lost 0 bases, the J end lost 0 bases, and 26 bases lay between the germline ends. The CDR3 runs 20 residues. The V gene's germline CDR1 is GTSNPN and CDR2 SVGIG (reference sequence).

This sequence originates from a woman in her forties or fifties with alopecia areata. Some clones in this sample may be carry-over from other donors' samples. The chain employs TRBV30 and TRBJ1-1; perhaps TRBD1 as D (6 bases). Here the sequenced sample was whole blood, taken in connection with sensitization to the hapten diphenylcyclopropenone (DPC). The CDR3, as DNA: TGTGCCTGGAGTGTACCCCCCGAGGGACAAACAATACGGATGAACACTGAAGCTTTCTTT. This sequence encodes CAWSVPPEGQTIRMNTEAFF.